The rows below give T cell receptor beta chains drawn from one sample of a study of blood T cell repertoires in COVID-19. Assay: immunoSEQ multiplex PCR; the TCRdb copy retains only in-frame clones and omits some. The table records about 400,000 clones, 70% to 90% of them present only once. The sample comprised PBMCs or T cells enriched from blood (not recorded which). Every receptor here comes from a woman aged 18-29 years with acute COVID-19. The conserved cysteine and the conserved F or W are not part of the CDR3 here. The order of the fields is V gene, J gene, D gene, CDR3 protein. The D gene is left open where the match is weak.

V gene: TRBV5-4
J gene: TRBJ1-6
D gene: TRBD1
CDR3 protein: ASSRDPGQDNSPLH

V gene: TRBV30
J gene: TRBJ2-5
D gene: .
CDR3 protein: AWSPLSRGGETQY

V gene: TRBV10-1
J gene: TRBJ2-3
D gene: TRBD2
CDR3 protein: ASSLSGTSRDTQY

V gene: TRBV27
J gene: TRBJ1-5
D gene: TRBD1
CDR3 protein: ASSPSQGAHQPQH

V gene: TRBV5-1
J gene: TRBJ2-1
D gene: .
CDR3 protein: ASSLNTYNEQF

V gene: TRBV6-2/TRBV6-3
J gene: TRBJ2-7
D gene: .
CDR3 protein: ASSPRQEVYEQY

V gene: TRBV9
J gene: TRBJ2-7
D gene: TRBD1
CDR3 protein: ASSPRTGLDEQY

V gene: TRBV28
J gene: TRBJ1-6
D gene: .
CDR3 protein: ASSSPEWGGGYNSPLH

V gene: TRBV7-8
J gene: TRBJ2-7
D gene: .
CDR3 protein: ASSSRGGTDTYEQY

V gene: TRBV7-9
J gene: TRBJ1-2
D gene: .
CDR3 protein: ASSETGQVNYGYT

V gene: TRBV6-2/TRBV6-3
J gene: TRBJ2-2
D gene: .
CDR3 protein: ASSTGSLNTGELF

V gene: TRBV11-2
J gene: TRBJ2-3
D gene: TRBD2
CDR3 protein: ASSHISGLGVSFTDTQY

V gene: TRBV5-1
J gene: TRBJ1-2
D gene: .
CDR3 protein: ASSMGDSGNYGYT

V gene: TRBV13
J gene: TRBJ1-2
D gene: TRBD1
CDR3 protein: ASSLVGQGGDYGYT

V gene: TRBV7-2
J gene: TRBJ2-7
D gene: TRBD1
CDR3 protein: ASSLMTSGGNTYEQY

V gene: TRBV10-3
J gene: TRBJ1-6
D gene: TRBD1
CDR3 protein: AIGTGGGNSPLH

V gene: TRBV3-1/TRBV3-2
J gene: TRBJ1-5
D gene: .
CDR3 protein: ASSQVSGSNQPQH

V gene: TRBV23-1
J gene: TRBJ2-3
D gene: TRBD2
CDR3 protein: ASSQKLIAGVADTQY

V gene: TRBV5-4
J gene: TRBJ2-3
D gene: TRBD2
CDR3 protein: ASSLGLAGGPHTQY

V gene: TRBV28
J gene: TRBJ2-7
D gene: TRBD2
CDR3 protein: ASSLGTSGYEQY

V gene: TRBV7-9
J gene: TRBJ2-7
D gene: TRBD2
CDR3 protein: ASSPEGLAGVSSSYEQY

V gene: TRBV7-9
J gene: TRBJ2-2
D gene: .
CDR3 protein: ASSQYTGELF

V gene: TRBV5-1
J gene: TRBJ1-2
D gene: TRBD1
CDR3 protein: ASSLKGTGPITNYGYT

V gene: TRBV25-1
J gene: TRBJ1-2
D gene: .
CDR3 protein: ASSEPTENYGYT

V gene: TRBV4-1
J gene: TRBJ2-7
D gene: .
CDR3 protein: ASSQVTSVVLYEQY

V gene: TRBV5-1
J gene: TRBJ1-2
D gene: .
CDR3 protein: ASSFSDDGNYGYT

V gene: TRBV19
J gene: TRBJ1-1
D gene: .
CDR3 protein: ASSIRGPPNTEAF

V gene: TRBV30
J gene: TRBJ2-3
D gene: .
CDR3 protein: AWSSFTDTQY

V gene: TRBV24-1
J gene: TRBJ2-2
D gene: .
CDR3 protein: ATSDARQHTGELF

V gene: TRBV27
J gene: TRBJ2-2
D gene: .
CDR3 protein: ASSLLNTGELF

V gene: TRBV28
J gene: TRBJ2-7
D gene: .
CDR3 protein: ASSPPGAESSYEQY

V gene: TRBV10-1
J gene: TRBJ2-1
D gene: TRBD1
CDR3 protein: ASSGGTGGRHEQF

V gene: TRBV19
J gene: TRBJ1-5
D gene: .
CDR3 protein: ASSIRGDFYGKVNQPQH

V gene: TRBV21-1
J gene: TRBJ2-2
D gene: .
CDR3 protein: ASSKGRLAGANTGELF

V gene: TRBV2
J gene: TRBJ1-5
D gene: .
CDR3 protein: ASSEREFGNQPQH